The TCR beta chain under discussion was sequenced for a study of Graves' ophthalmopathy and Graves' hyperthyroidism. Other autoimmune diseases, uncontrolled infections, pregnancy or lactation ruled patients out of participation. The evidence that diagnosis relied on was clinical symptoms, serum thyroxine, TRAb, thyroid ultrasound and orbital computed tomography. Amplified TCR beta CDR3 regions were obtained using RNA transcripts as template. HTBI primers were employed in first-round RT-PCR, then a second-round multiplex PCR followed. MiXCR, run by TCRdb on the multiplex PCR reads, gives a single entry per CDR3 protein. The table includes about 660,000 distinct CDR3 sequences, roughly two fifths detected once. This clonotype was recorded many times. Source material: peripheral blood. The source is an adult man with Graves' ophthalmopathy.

The CDR3 DNA is TGTGCCAGCAGTTATCTGACAGGGTACGGCTACACCTTC. Translating it yields CASSYLTGYGYTF. The V gene is TRBV6-6, the J gene TRBJ1-2; 7 bases match TRBD1. Germline V CDR1 and CDR2: MNHNY, SVGAGI (reference sequence). Germline trimming cut 3 bases from V and 8 bases from J; bases unmatched to any gene: 6. The CDR3 runs 13 residues.